This T cell receptor beta chain was recorded in a study of control samples from healthy donors and cancer patients. The protocol was immunoSEQ multiplex PCR, while the TCRdb copy is restricted to in-frame clones and leaves out a portion. The sample carries 130,000 or so clones, over 75% recorded once. The CDR3 extends over 14 amino acids. V lost 4 bases and J lost 7, with 14 bases in between. Germline V CDR1 and CDR2: SGHNT, YENEEA. Sequenced sample: blood. The chain joins TRBV11-3 to TRBJ2-1; D call uncertain. The origin of this receptor is a middle-aged man in good health. The CDR3 DNA sequence: TGTGCCAGCAGCTCCCCCATCCTCGGGAATGAGCAGTTCTTC. Translated: CASSSPILGNEQFF.